What follows describes a single T cell receptor (beta chain). This record comes from a study of blood T cell repertoires in COVID-19. Study context: COVID-19 samples collected from the United States, Italy and Spain covered acute and convalescent phases. From T cells, B-cell-depleted T cells, or PBMCs came the material, which was cDNA or gDNA.

The CDR3 extends over 12 amino acids. The ends were cut back, 10 bases at V and 5 bases at J, with 14 bases in the middle. Germline values: CDR1 LNHDA, CDR2 SQIVND (reference sequence). Per the study methods: Cell counts per sample came from amplifying reference gene primers. Sequenced by immunoSEQ multiplex PCR; TCRdb stores in-frame clones only, minus some. That table gives V, J and clone size, and the DNA gave D and trimming. The sample lists fewer than 300,000 clones; more than 70% were seen once. The V gene is TRBV19, the J gene TRBJ1-1; TRBD1 is a possible D gene (5 bases). Source material: peripheral blood. The sequence was collected from a woman aged 45-59 years with acute or convalescent COVID-19. The CDR3 spells CATTGLSTEAFF. Here the CDR3 DNA reads TGTGCCACCACAGGTTTGAGTACTGAAGCTTTCTTT.